This T cell receptor (beta chain) derives from a study of cytomegalovirus exposure and HLA in healthy donors (dated by TCRdb to the late 2010s). As for the study more broadly: An earlier analysis of several hundred of the donors reported about 280 Gb of sequence data and 117 million unique TCR beta sequences obtained from 150 million to 200 million T cells. The study aimed to test whether cataloging public T cell receptors could reveal signatures of past pathogen exposure. HLA typing included class I and class II loci at four-digit resolution. A handful of DR-DQ haplotypes were handled as single units for association and clustering because linkage in the cohort was strong. A separate validation cohort of 100 to 150 different subjects was used in addition to the roughly 700-subject first cohort. Across roughly 420 genotyped donors of the cohort, an average of about 220,000 unique TCR beta nucleotide sequences per donor were sequenced, and roughly a sixth of those sequences were non-productive. Roughly 290 gigabases of sequencing data and roughly 81 million unique TCR sequences made up an early release that covered about 640 HLA-typed donors. Among the approximately 430 genotyped donors, around 79% belonged to the genetic ancestry cluster associated with self-reported Caucasian donors. The later analysis used no new phenotypic data to find candidate immune exposures, relying instead on TCR beta sequences and their occurrence across donors. Genome-wide SNP genotypes for about 65% of the 666 donors were used in a later genetic analysis, which treated that subset as a discovery cohort. High-throughput TCR immunosequencing, statistical association of individual TCRs with disease status, and machine learning were combined to predict cytomegalovirus infection status. All discovery cohort repertoires had been generated using a single sequencing platform. A later analysis re-analyzed previously published TCR beta repertoires from roughly 630 donors and added high-resolution HLA genotyping to study TCR occurrence patterns. The number of donors typed differed by locus, with about 620-630 for A, B, C, DRB1 and DQB1, 522 for DQA1, 600 to 610 for DPA1, and some 450 for DPB1. Donor age, sex, ethnicity and CMV serostatus were collected together with the repertoire data. In an earlier analysis of 587 of the donors, high-throughput TCR beta sequencing was used to judge whether each TCR beta V gene segment behaved as functional or pseudogenic. The study used immunosequencing to profile the T cell repertoires of 600 to 850 subjects and linked those repertoires to cytomegalovirus serostatus. On the study overall, not on this receptor specifically: Strong co-occurrence of HLA alleles, especially DR and DQ, made assigning TCR associations to individual alleles difficult. Three of the identified cytomegalovirus-associated TCR beta chains were confirmed in vitro to be specific for cytomegalovirus antigens. Only TCR beta chains were sequenced in this cohort, and the absence of alpha or paired-chain data limited detectable features. It was suggested by the authors that the approach could potentially be generalized to other disease states and immunological phenotypes. Compared with equally common non-associated chains, HLA-associated TCR beta chains in a later analysis were more clonally expanded and had lower generation probabilities. Broadly in line with IMGT annotations, most TCR beta V segments showed up in productive rearrangements about 87% or about 30% of the time in an earlier analysis of about 500 of the donors. In a later analysis, some 18,000 TCR beta sequences were associated with specific HLA alleles at a false discovery rate of 0.05. A further reported finding was that TCR beta sequences accurately predicted the HLA-A and HLA-B alleles for most subjects in the first cohort. In a later analysis, most CMV-associated TCR beta chains were found to appear HLA-restricted, with HLA associations seemingly driven largely by CMV exposure. Correlated functional status among segregating V segments might reflect linkage disequilibrium, but an unknown experimental factor could not be ruled out. According to a later genetic analysis, donors in an Asian-associated ancestry cluster had fewer N-insertions in productive TCRs than the approximately 690-donor mean. Some IMGT-functional V segments, including TRBV6-2 and TRBV6-3, could not be distinguished by the 87-base-pair reads and were therefore excluded. Across donors, most TCR sequences were observed very rarely, whereas some public TCRs were present in many individuals. Because some donors lacked HLA typing at each locus, the association tests relied only on the typed subset. Because counts were too low, around 18 rarely observed V segments, including chromosome 9 orphons, were left out of the earlier analysis of 587 of the donors. A cluster of highly shared sequence variants was judged likely to be a technical artifact of the sequencing pipeline. The study listed 164 TCR beta chains as associated with cytomegalovirus. In a later analysis, the rate of TCR association differed among HLA loci, with DRB1 alleles having the most associated TCRs and HLA-C alleles having the fewest. In a later genetic analysis, a missense DCLRE1C variant was associated with V-gene and J-gene trimming of TCR beta chains, and the association was replicated in an independent cohort. The only immune exposure information available for the cohort was CMV serostatus. According to a later analysis, parvovirus B19, influenza, CMV and Epstein-Barr virus appeared linked to several top co-occurrence clusters. The classifier was reported to diagnose cytomegalovirus status with high specificity and sensitivity in both the original and validation cohorts. The presence/absence analyses assumed that sequencing depth was roughly uniform across donors, and that assumption may not be true.

CDR1 and CDR2 are drawn from the germline V gene: WSHSY, SAAADI. The CDR3 has 13 amino acids, counting the end cysteine and phenylalanine. Of all the DNA, just the CDR3 is kept, 39 bases in frame from base 1. V is pruned by 6 bases and J by 8 bases, leaving 9 bases of the junction without a gene match. Worth noting for this clone: There is no known antigen for this receptor. It has no much larger one-base neighbor in the sample; base qualities were not kept.

Libraries came from the immunoSEQ multiplex PCR assay. For the multiplex PCR, a mixture combining 60 forward primers for TCR Vbeta segments and 13 reverse primers for TCR Jbeta segments was used. Amplification of the CDR3 region of rearranged TCR beta genes was performed with a multiplex PCR assay on genomic DNA. Amplified TCR beta libraries were sequenced as 87-base-pair reads on the Illumina HiSeq System. The source study handled its data this way. A later analysis counted about 80 million unique TCR beta chains across the 690 or so repertoires, and some 11 million of these chains were shared by at least two donors. To remove PCR and sequencing errors, raw reads were error-corrected and collapsed into unique sequences using a nearest-neighbor algorithm that merged closely related sequences. CDR3 sequences were aligned to IMGT reference sequences to assign V, D and J gene segments. Each retained sequence needed at least a six-nucleotide match to both a V gene segment and a J gene segment. Rearrangements were classified as productive when the CDR3 lacked stop codons and remained in frame with V and J, and all other rearrangements were classified as non-productive. Following IMGT convention, CDR3 was defined as the stretch from the second conserved V-encoded cysteine up to the conserved J-encoded phenylalanine. Sequences without an unambiguous match to a single V gene segment were excluded from the earlier analysis of several hundred of the donors. In an earlier analysis of approximately 560 of the donors, a V segment was called functional when productive rearrangements were above 56.7%, and segregating when the standard deviation between donors exceeded 5%. A statistical classification framework was built for diagnosing cytomegalovirus status from the catalog of TCR beta chain sequences. In a later analysis, V and J genes were assigned by comparing TCR nucleotide sequences against IMGT/GENE-DB human TR gene sequences. In a later analysis, CDR3 sequences and most-parsimonious VDJ recombination scenarios were assigned using the TCRdist pipeline. In a later analysis, each TCR beta chain was defined by its CDR3 amino acid sequence together with its V-gene family, and reads without a unique V-gene family were excluded. A later analysis removed 550 to 650 highly shared, low-generation-probability nucleotide sequences to deal with suspected cross-contamination and a sequencing artifact. In a later analysis, a clonal expansion index was calculated for each public chain from normalized within-repertoire ranks of inferred template counts. Generation probabilities in a later analysis came from a VDJ recombination model fitted to out-of-frame rearrangements, and those results were checked against IGoR. In a later analysis, TCR-TCR, TCR-HLA and TCR-CMV co-occurrence was scored with hypergeometric tests, and a repertoire-size bias correction was applied to TCR pairs. To estimate false discovery rates, a later analysis permuted the HLA or CMV assignments 20 times. In a later analysis, co-occurring TCRs were grouped with DBSCAN, and TCRdist sequence similarity was added when clustering was performed within HLA-allele-positive subsets. Repertoires with fewer than 30,000 or more than 120,000 public chains, plus five repertoires with anomalous nucleotide sharing, were excluded from co-occurrence clustering. Not all clones reach the TCRdb copy of this immuneACCESS table, which keeps in-frame sequences only. Checked studies attribute under half of the gap to unresolved V genes and leave the rest unexplained. The V and J calls and clone size come from that table; D and trimming were worked out from the DNA. The table for this sample lists roughly 100,000 clones; about four fifths of them were counted only once. The ten top clones hold more than 3% of the sample.

The cohort consisted of more than 650 healthy bone marrow donors. Cohort members were all nominally healthy when sampled, although unrecorded immune exposures were likely present. The donor was CMV seropositive and belonged to the group of more than 250 seropositive cohort members. A peripheral blood sample was provided by each donor, and peripheral blood mononuclear cells were used for TCR beta sequencing. Genomic DNA extraction from the blood cell samples was performed with the Qiagen DNeasy Blood Extraction Kit. The rearrangement combines TRBV10-2 with TRBJ1-2, with 7 junctional bases fitting TRBD1. The sample consisted of PBMCs. The receptor comes from a female donor in good health and CMV-seropositive. The CDR3 here reads CASSDDRVRGYTF. The base sequence is TGCGCCAGCAGCGATGACAGGGTGAGGGGCTACACCTTC.